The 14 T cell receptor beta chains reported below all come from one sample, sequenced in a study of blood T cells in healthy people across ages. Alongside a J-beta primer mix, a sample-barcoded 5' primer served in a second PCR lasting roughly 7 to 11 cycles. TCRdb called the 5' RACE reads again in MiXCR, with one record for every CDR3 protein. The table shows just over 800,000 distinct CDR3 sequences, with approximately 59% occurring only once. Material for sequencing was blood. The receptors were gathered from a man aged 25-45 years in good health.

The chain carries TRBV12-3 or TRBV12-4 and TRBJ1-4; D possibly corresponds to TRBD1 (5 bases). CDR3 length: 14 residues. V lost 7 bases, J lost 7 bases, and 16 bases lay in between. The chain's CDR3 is CASTPNRGGEKLFF. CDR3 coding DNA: TGTGCCAGCACCCCAAACCGGGGGGGTGAAAAACTGTTTTTT.

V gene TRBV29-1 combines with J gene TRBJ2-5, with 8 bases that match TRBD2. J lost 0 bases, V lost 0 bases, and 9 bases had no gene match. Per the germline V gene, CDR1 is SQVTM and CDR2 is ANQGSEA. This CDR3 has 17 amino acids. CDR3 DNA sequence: TGCAGCGTTGAAGATGGGGGGACTAGGATGTACCAAGAGACCCAGTACTTC. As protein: CSVEDGGTRMYQETQYF.

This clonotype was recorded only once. Here the CDR3 DNA reads TGTGCCAGCAGCCCGGTGGCGGGAGACACAGATACGCAGTATTTT. This encodes CASSPVAGDTDTQYF. The chain uses TRBV5-4 and TRBJ2-3; 7 nucleotides align to TRBD2. This CDR3 contains 15 residues. V shed 4 bases, J shed 2 bases, and the junction held 7 bases outside the gene matches. Germline assignment: CDR1 SGHNT and CDR2 YYREEE (reference sequence).

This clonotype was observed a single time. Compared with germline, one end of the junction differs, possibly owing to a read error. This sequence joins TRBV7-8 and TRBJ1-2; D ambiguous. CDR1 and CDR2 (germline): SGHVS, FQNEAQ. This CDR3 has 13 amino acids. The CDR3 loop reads CTSSLRLNYGYTF. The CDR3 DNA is TGTACCAGCAGCTTGCGATTGAACTATGGCTACACCTTC.

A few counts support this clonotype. The CDR3, as DNA: TGCAGTGCTGTTCCCGTAGACAGGGGTGCACACTACGAGCAGTACTTC. Translating gives CSAVPVDRGAHYEQYF. The V gene is TRBV20-1, the J gene TRBJ2-7; TRBD1 matches at 8 bases. The germline V gene encodes CDR1 DFQATT and CDR2 SNEGSKA (reference sequence). CDR3 length: 16 residues. The trim removed 5 bases at V and 3 bases at J, leaving 15 bases unmatched.

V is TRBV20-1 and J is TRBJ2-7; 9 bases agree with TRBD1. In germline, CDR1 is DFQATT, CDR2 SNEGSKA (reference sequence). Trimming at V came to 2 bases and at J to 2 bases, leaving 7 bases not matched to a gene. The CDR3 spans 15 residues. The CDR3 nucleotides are TGCAGTGCTAGACGTCGGACAGGGGATCCCTACGAGCAGTACTTC. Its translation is CSARRRTGDPYEQYF.

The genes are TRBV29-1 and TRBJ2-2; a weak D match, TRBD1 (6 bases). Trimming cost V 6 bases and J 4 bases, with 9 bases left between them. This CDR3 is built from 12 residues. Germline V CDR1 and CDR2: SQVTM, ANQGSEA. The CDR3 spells CSVKQGTGELFF. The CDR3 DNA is TGCAGCGTGAAACAGGGCACCGGGGAGCTGTTTTTT.

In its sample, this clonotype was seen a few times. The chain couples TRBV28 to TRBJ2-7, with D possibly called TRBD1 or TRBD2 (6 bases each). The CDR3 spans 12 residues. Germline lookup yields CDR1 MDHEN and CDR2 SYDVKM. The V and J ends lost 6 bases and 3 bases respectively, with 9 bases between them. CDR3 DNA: TGTGCCAGCAGAGAGGGGGGCTACGAGCAGTACTTC. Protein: CASREGGYEQYF.

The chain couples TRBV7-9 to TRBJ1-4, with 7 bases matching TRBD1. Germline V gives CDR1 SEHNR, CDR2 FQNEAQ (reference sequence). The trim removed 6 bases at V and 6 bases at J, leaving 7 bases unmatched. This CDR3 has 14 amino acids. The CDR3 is CASRSGTADEKLFF. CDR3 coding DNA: TGTGCCAGCAGATCCGGGACAGCAGATGAAAAACTGTTTTTT.

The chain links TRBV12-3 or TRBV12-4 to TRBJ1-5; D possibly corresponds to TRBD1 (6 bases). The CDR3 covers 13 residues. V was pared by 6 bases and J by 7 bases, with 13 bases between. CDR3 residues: CASSSRGRQPQHF. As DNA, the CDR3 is TGTGCCAGCAGCAGCAGGGGCAGGCAGCCCCAGCATTTT.

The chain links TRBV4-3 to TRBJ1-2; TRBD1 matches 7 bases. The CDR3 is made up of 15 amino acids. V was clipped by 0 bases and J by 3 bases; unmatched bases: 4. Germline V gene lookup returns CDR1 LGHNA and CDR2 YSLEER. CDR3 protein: CASSQDRDSYYGYTF. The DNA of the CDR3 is TGCGCCAGCAGCCAAGATCGGGACAGTTACTATGGCTACACCTTC.

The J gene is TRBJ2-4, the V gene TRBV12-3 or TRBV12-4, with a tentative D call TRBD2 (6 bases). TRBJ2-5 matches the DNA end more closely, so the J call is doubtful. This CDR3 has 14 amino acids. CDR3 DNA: TGTGCCAGCAGTTTGACTAGGCCCACAGAGACCCAGTACTTC. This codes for CASSLTRPTETQYF.

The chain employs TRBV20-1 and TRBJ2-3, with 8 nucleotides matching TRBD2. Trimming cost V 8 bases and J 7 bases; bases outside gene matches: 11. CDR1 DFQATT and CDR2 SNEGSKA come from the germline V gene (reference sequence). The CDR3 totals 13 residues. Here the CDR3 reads CSTLAAALNTQYF. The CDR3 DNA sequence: TGCAGTACACTAGCGGCCGCCTTAAATACGCAGTATTTT.

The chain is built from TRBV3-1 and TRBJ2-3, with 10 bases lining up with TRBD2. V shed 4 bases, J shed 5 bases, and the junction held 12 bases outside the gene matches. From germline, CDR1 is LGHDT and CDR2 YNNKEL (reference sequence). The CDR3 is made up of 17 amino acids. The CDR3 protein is CASSPHLSGGLEDTQYF. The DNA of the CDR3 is TGTGCCAGCAGCCCTCACCTTAGCGGGGGGTTGGAAGATACGCAGTATTTT.